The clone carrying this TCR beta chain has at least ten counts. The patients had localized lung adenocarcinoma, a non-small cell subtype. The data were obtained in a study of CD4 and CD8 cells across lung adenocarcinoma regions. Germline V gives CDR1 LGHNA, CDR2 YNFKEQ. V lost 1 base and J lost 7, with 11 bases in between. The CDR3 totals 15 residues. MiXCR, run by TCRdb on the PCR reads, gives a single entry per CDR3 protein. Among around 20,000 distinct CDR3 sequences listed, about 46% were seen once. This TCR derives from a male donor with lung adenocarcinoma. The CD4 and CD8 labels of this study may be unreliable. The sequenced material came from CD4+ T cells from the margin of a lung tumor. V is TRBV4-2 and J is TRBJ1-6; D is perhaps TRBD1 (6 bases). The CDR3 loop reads CASSQGWGQNSPLHF. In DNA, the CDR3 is TGTGCCAGCAGCCAAGGCTGGGGGCAAAATTCACCCCTCCACTTT.